The 10 T cell receptor beta chains below all came from one sample that was sequenced in a study of blood T cell repertoires in COVID-19. Profiled with immunoSEQ multiplex PCR; TCRdb holds only in-frame clones, not every one. In the table there are about 380,000 clones, approximately 89% of which are singletons. Material for sequencing was PBMCs or T cells enriched from blood (not recorded which). The receptors come from a man in his thirties or forties who had recovered from COVID-19.

V and J are TRBV19 and TRBJ1-1, with 7 bases that match TRBD1. The trim removed 3 bases at V and 2 bases at J, leaving 3 bases unmatched. The CDR3 runs 14 residues. The V gene's germline CDR1 is LNHDA and CDR2 SQIVND (reference sequence). As DNA, the CDR3 is TGTGCCAGTAGTATGAACAGGGGAAACACTGAAGCTTTCTTT. This encodes CASSMNRGNTEAFF.

This chain uses TRBV7-2 with TRBJ1-3, with TRBD1 matching over 10 bases. Germline CDR1 SGHTA, CDR2 FQGNSA. V trimming: 5 bases; J trimming: 3 bases; junction bases outside the gene matches: 16. The CDR3 length is 19 residues. In DNA, the CDR3 is TGTGCCAGCAGCCAAGGTTTATTCGGACAGGGGGGCTTTGGAAACACCATATATTTT. Its protein is CASSQGLFGQGGFGNTIYF. Complete variable domain (other parts from reference TRBV7-2 and TRBJ1-3): GAGVSQSPSNKVTEKGKDVELRCDPISGHTALYWYRQSLGQGLEFLIYFQGNSAPDKSGLPSDRFSAERTGGSVSTLTIQRTQQEDSAVYLCASSQGLFGQGGFGNTIYFGEGSWLTVV.

The genes are TRBV30 and TRBJ1-5; 7 bases are shared with TRBD1. CDR1 and CDR2 (germline): GTSNPN, SVGIG (reference sequence). The CDR3 length is 14 residues. The V segment lost 2 bases and the J segment 5 bases; nucleotides outside the gene matches: 6. The CDR3 here is CAWSTDRVYQPQHF. In nucleotides, the CDR3 is TGTGCCTGGAGTACAGACAGGGTCTATCAGCCCCAGCATTTT.

This chain links TRBV7-9 with TRBJ1-4; D uncertain. Trimming stripped 6 bases from V and 1 base from J, with 12 bases between. Germline V CDR1 and CDR2: SEHNR, FQNEAQ (reference sequence). The CDR3 is 15 amino acids. CDR3 in DNA: TGTGCCAGCAGTTCTCCGGCAGGAACTAATGAAAAACTGTTTTTT. It encodes CASSSPAGTNEKLFF.

The gene calls are TRBV9 and TRBJ2-1, with TRBD2 matching 10 bases. Germline CDR1 is SGDLS and CDR2 is YYNGEE. V dropped 1 base and J dropped 5; count of bases not matched to a gene: 9. The CDR3 length is 17 residues. The CDR3 bases are TGTGCCAGCAGCGTAAAACTAGCGGGGCATACTAACAATGAGCAGTTCTTC. Translating gives CASSVKLAGHTNNEQFF.

This clone was detected only once. The rearrangement uses TRBV29-1 and TRBJ1-1; 9 bases line up with TRBD1. Trimming at V came to 5 bases and at J to 9 bases, leaving 7 bases not matched to a gene. The CDR3 consists of 12 residues. Germline CDR1 is SQVTM and CDR2 is ANQGSEA. The CDR3 DNA is TGCAGCGTTTATGGGGGACAGGGCAAAGCTTTCTTT. Translated, it gives CSVYGGQGKAFF.

This chain uses TRBV7-7 with TRBJ2-1; D possibly corresponds to TRBD1 (6 bases). This CDR3 contains 13 residues. Germline V gene data show CDR1 as SSHAT and CDR2 as FNYEAQ (reference sequence). V dropped 0 bases and J dropped 9 bases, with 9 bases sitting between them. The CDR3 here is CASSLAQGSEQFF. The CDR3 DNA reads TGTGCCAGCAGCTTAGCGCAGGGGTCTGAGCAGTTCTTC.

The chain links TRBV5-1 to TRBJ2-3; weak D call: TRBD1 (6 bases). The V and J ends lost 1 base and 6 bases respectively, with 6 bases between them. This CDR3 region has 12 residues. CDR1 is SGHRS and CDR2 is YFSETQ in the germline V gene. The CDR3 region is CASSLTGDTQYF. The DNA for the CDR3 is TGCGCCAGCAGCTTGACAGGGGATACGCAGTATTTT.

Only one count was recorded for this clone. V and J are TRBV27 and TRBJ1-5; 8 nucleotides match TRBD1. The germline CDR1 and CDR2 sequences are MNHEY and SMNVEV (reference sequence). The V gene end was trimmed by 5 bases and the J gene end by 0 bases; junction bases not matched to a gene: 9. This CDR3 has 17 residues. The DNA of the CDR3 is TGTGCCAGCAGTACACTGACAGGGGCCTATAGCAATCAGCCCCAGCATTTT. It encodes CASSTLTGAYSNQPQHF.

The chain carries TRBV12-3 or TRBV12-4 and TRBJ2-1, with a possible D match to TRBD2 (5 bases). This CDR3 has 13 residues. V was clipped by 3 bases and J by 5 bases, with 8 bases between them. The chain's CDR3 is CASSFRGNNEQFF. CDR3 DNA: TGTGCCAGCAGTTTTAGAGGGAACAATGAGCAGTTCTTC.